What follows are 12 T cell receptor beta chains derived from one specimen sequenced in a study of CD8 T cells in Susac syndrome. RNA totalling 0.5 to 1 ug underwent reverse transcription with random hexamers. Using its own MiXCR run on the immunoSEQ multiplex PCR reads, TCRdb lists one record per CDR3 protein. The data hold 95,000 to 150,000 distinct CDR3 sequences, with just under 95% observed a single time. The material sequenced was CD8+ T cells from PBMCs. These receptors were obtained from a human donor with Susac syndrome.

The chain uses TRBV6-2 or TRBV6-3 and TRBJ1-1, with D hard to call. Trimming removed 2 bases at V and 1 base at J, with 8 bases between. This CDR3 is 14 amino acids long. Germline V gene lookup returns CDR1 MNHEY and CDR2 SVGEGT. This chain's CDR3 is CASSYRETNTEAFF. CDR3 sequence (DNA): TGTGCCAGCAGTTACAGGGAGACGAACACTGAAGCTTTCTTT.

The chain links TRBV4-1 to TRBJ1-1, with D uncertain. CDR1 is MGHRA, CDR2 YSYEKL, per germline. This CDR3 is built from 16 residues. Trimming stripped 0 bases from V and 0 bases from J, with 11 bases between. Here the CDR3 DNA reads TGCGCCAGCAGCCAAGAACAAGGTAGGATGAACACTGAAGCTTTCTTT. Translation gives CASSQEQGRMNTEAFF.

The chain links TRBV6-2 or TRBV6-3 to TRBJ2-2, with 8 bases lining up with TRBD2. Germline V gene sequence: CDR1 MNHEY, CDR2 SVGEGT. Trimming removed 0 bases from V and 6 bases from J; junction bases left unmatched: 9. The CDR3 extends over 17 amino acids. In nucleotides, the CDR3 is TGTGCCAGCAGTTACTCGATCGGAGCGGGAGAGGCCGGGGAGCTGTTTTTT. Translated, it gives CASSYSIGAGEAGELFF.

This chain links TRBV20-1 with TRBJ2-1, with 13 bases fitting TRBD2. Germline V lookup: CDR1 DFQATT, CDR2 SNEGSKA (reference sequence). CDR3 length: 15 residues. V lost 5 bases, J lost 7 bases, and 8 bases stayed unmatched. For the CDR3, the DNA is TGCAGTGCTCAGCAGGCACTAGCGGGGGGGAATGAGCAGTTCTTC. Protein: CSAQQALAGGNEQFF.

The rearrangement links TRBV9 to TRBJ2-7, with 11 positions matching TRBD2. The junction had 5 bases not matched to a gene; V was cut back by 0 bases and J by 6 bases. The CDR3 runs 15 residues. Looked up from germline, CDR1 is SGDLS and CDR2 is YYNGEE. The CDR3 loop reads CASSVGGGTSGEQYF. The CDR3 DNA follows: TGTGCCAGCAGCGTAGGGGGAGGGACTAGCGGCGAGCAGTACTTC.

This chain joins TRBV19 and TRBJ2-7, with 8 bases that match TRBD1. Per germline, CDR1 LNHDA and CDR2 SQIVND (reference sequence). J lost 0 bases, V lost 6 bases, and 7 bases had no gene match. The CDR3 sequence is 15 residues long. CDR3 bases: TGTGCCAGTAGCCTCGGGACAGGCCCCTCCTACGAGCAGTACTTC. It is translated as CASSLGTGPSYEQYF.

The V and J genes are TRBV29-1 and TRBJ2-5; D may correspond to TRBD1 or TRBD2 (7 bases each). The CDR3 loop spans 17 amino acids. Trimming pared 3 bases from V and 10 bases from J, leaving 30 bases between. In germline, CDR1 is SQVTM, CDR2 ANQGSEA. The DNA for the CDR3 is TGCAGCGTTGACCGTCGAGCGGGGACAGATCCTCCAGGGAGCCAGTACTTC. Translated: CSVDRRAGTDPPGSQYF.

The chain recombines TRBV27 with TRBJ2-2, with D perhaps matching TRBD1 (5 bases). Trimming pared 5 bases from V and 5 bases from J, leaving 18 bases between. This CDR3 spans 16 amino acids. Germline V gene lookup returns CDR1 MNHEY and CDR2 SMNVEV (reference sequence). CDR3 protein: CASSQALGAWTGELFF. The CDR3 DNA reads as TGTGCCAGCAGTCAAGCGCTTGGGGCGTGGACCGGGGAGCTGTTTTTT.

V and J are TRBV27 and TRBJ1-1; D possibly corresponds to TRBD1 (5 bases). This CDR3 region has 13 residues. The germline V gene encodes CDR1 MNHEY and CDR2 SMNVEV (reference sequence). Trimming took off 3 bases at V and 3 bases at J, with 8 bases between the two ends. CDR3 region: CASSFLGDTEAFF. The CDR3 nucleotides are TGTGCCAGCAGTTTCTTAGGGGACACTGAAGCTTTCTTT.

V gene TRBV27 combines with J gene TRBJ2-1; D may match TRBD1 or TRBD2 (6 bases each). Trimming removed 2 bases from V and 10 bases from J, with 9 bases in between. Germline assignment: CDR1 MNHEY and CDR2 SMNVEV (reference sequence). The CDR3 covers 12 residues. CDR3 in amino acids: CASSLGGTEQFF. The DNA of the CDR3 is TGTGCCAGCAGTTTAGGGGGGACAGAGCAGTTCTTC.

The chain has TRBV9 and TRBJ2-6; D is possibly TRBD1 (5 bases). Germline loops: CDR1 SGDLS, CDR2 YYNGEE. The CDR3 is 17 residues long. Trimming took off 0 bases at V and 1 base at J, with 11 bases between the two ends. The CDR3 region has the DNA TGTGCCAGCAGCGTAGAGGGGTACTCGTCTGGGGCCAACGTCCTGACTTTC. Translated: CASSVEGYSSGANVLTF.

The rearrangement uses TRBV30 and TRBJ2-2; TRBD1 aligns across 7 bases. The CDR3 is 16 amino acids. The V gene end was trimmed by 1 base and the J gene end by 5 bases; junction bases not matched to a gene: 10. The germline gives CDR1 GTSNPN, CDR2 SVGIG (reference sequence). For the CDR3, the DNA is TGTGCCTGGAGTGGAACAGGGGCCCCCTCGACCGGGGAGCTGTTTTTT. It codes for CAWSGTGAPSTGELFF. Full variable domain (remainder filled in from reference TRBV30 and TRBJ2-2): SQTIHQWPATLVQPVGSPLSLECTVEGTSNPNLYWYRQAAGRGLQLLFYSVGIGQISSEVPQNLSASRPQDRQFILSSKKLLLSDSGFYLCAWSGTGAPSTGELFFGEGSRLTVL.